These 5 T cell receptor beta chains share one sample of origin, sequenced in a study of blood T cell repertoires in COVID-19. The table came from immunoSEQ multiplex PCR; TCRdb's copy has only in-frame clones and leaves some out. The table records approximately 470,000 clones, approximately 83% of them present only once. Sequencing was performed on peripheral blood. These receptors were collected from a human donor in a cohort sampled during active COVID-19.

The chain joins TRBV19 to TRBJ1-3; 9 nucleotides line up with TRBD1. The CDR3 totals 14 residues. The ends lost 7 bases at V and 5 bases at J; junction bases unmatched: 6. Germline CDR1 is LNHDA and CDR2 is SQIVND (reference sequence). DNA for the CDR3: TGTGCCAGTATCAAGGACAGGGGAAGAAACACCATATATTTT. Its protein product is CASIKDRGRNTIYF.

The rearrangement joins TRBV5-8 to TRBJ2-3; D is unresolved. This CDR3 region has 15 residues. The V gene lost 4 bases and the J gene lost 0 bases, with 12 bases spanning the gap. Per germline, CDR1 SGHTS and CDR2 YDEGEE. The CDR3 loop reads CASSPGFPSTDTQYF. CDR3 nucleotides: TGTGCCAGCAGCCCCGGGTTTCCTAGCACAGATACGCAGTATTTT.

The chain uses TRBV19 and TRBJ1-1; 7 bases map to TRBD1. Germline loops: CDR1 LNHDA, CDR2 SQIVND (reference sequence). CDR3 size: 13 residues. V lost 6 bases to trimming and J lost 1 base; unmatched junction nucleotides: 2. The CDR3 DNA reads as TGTGCCAGTAGCGGACAGGCGAACACTGAAGCTTTCTTT. Translating gives CASSGQANTEAFF.

This chain joins TRBV6-5 and TRBJ2-2; 9 bases line up with TRBD1. Trimming removed 11 bases from V and 7 bases from J; junction bases left unmatched: 8. The CDR3 consists of 13 residues. Germline V gene sequence: CDR1 MNHEY, CDR2 SVGAGI. The CDR3 DNA follows: TGTGCCGGCCGGGACAGGGAGGTCGGGGAGCTGTTTTTT. Its protein is CAGRDREVGELFF.

V is TRBV3-1 (or the pseudogene TRBV3-2) and J is TRBJ1-1, with 9 bases fitting TRBD1. The V segment lost 1 base and the J segment 0 bases; nucleotides outside the gene matches: 9. This CDR3 is built from 18 residues. Germline CDR1 LGHDT, CDR2 YNNKEL (reference sequence). This CDR3 is CASSQGRDRALLNTEAFF. The CDR3 DNA sequence: TGTGCCAGCAGCCAAGGAAGGGACAGGGCGCTCCTGAACACTGAAGCTTTCTTT.